In its sample, the clone carrying this T cell receptor (beta chain) was seen a few times. What it binds is unknown. Time point noted: week 11, during vaccination. A single vaccine dose contained 300 ug of mutant IDH1 20-mer peptide, and topical imiquimod was used with it. The germline CDR1 and CDR2 sequences are GTSNPN and SVGIG (reference sequence). The CDR3 consists of 16 residues. With V trimmed by 2 bases and J by 1 base, 8 bases remained unmatched. TCRdb keeps only in-frame clones here, not all; method: immunoSEQ multiplex PCR. The repertoire consists of about 31,000 clones, with under 80% occurring once and the leading ten covering around 25%. These data come from a study of a mutant IDH1 vaccine in newly diagnosed glioma. On the study more broadly: Vaccine dosing followed radiotherapy by 4-6 weeks, or accompanied temozolomide cycles. Treated patients showed a male proportion of around 62%, a female proportion of around 38%, and a mean age of 40.4 years.

The clonotype was recovered from a man under 40 with glioma. The material was PBMCs, obtained from a glioma patient whose treatment included an IDH1 peptide vaccine. The chain is built from TRBV30 and TRBJ2-1; 7 nucleotides match TRBD1. CDR3 amino acids: CAWSIKTGFSYNEQFF. The CDR3 DNA follows: TGTGCCTGGAGTATCAAGACAGGGTTTTCCTACAATGAGCAGTTCTTC. Full variable domain (outside the CDR3, taken from reference TRBV30 and TRBJ2-1): SQTIHQWPATLVQPVGSPLSLECTVEGTSNPNLYWYRQAAGRGLQLLFYSVGIGQISSEVPQNLSASRPQDRQFILSSKKLLLSDSGFYLCAWSIKTGFSYNEQFFGPGTRLTVL.